This T cell receptor beta chain was captured by sequencing in a study of CD8 T cells in ankylosing spondylitis (TCRdb year 2017). General notes on the study: The study profiled T cell receptor beta repertoires in healthy donors and ankylosing spondylitis patients to find disease-linked TCR variants. The whole study cohort included over 85 healthy donors and over 20 ankylosing spondylitis patients. Peripheral blood was sampled, and synovial fluid was also collected from ankylosing spondylitis patients. Broader findings and caveats from the paper: A TCR beta motif of seven or eight highly homologous amino acid variants appeared characteristic of blood from ankylosing spondylitis patients. Significant enrichment of the disease-linked clones was reported in matched synovial fluid samples from ankylosing spondylitis patients. Some TCR beta motif variants had previously been reported in synovial fluid and blood of reactive arthritis patients, which suggested common disease-initiation mechanisms. A CD8+ phenotype was shown by the disease-linked clones, which were found at relatively low frequencies in peripheral blood.

TCRdb lists the instrument as Illumina HiSeq 2500. TCR beta libraries were prepared by quantitative 5'-RACE with molecular barcodes. As for how the authors treated the data: To identify disease-linked TCR variants, a new computational method was used, one built on a probabilistic model of VDJ rearrangement. Using fastp at Q25 and MiXCR, TCRdb reprocessed the public reads and kept productive beta chains. Every entry covers one CDR3 protein and lists the most common genes and DNA from its rows. The V and J calls reflect TCRdb's pipeline rather than the authors' work. This sample has about 540,000 distinct CDR3 sequences in its table, and about 13% of those were observed once. The ten largest clones take up nearly 7% of the sample. This clonotype was seen more than once but under ten times. What antigen it recognizes has not been identified. Base qualities are not recorded, but no much larger clone differs from it by a single base.

The CDR1 and CDR2 encoded by the germline V gene (reference sequence) are MNHEY and SMNVEV. Germline trimming amounts to 5 bases on V and 9 bases on J, with 12 as the count of junction bases outside the gene matches. Spanning cysteine to phenylalanine, the CDR3 consists of 15 amino acids. Here the CDR3 DNA is all that survives: 45 bases in frame from base 1. The chain is encoded by TRBV27 joined to TRBJ2-1, with TRBD1 identical over 8 junction bases. The sample was blood, either unsorted or a sorted T cell fraction (not recorded which). The sequence came from a male donor with ankylosing spondylitis. CDR3 reads: CASSTRTGYGLEQFF. The sequence in DNA is TGTGCCAGCAGTACACGGACAGGGTACGGCCTTGAGCAGTTCTTC.